This record looks at one T cell receptor (beta chain) sequence and its context. The entry originates in a study of blood T cell repertoires in COVID-19. Overall study: Sources were T cells, B-cell-depleted T cells, or PBMCs; the material itself was cDNA or gDNA.

Trimming took 6 bases from V and 5 from J, leaving 20 bases between them. Germline CDR1 is SGHVS and CDR2 is FNYEAQ. The CDR3 sequence is 16 residues long. Per the authors' pipeline: By means of reference gene primer amplification, nucleated cell counts were estimated. The protocol was immunoSEQ multiplex PCR, while the TCRdb copy is restricted to in-frame clones and leaves out a portion. The V and J calls and clone size are taken from that table; D and trimming were inferred from the DNA. The data show some 56,000 clones, approximately 83% seen once. The sequence came from a man older than 75 with COVID-19, enrolled during active disease. The genes are TRBV7-6 and TRBJ2-1; D remains unclear. The source material was peripheral blood. Here the CDR3 reads CASSAGFGSLDNEQFF. The CDR3 DNA sequence: TGTGCCAGCAGTGCCGGGTTTGGCAGCTTAGACAATGAGCAGTTCTTC.